This TCR beta chain was found in a study of human T cells and chemical hapten exposure. The wider study: DPC at 0.01% went onto the upper back in patch tests, read at 6 days. Enrolled patients were predominantly female and had alopecia areata, totalis or universalis.

Documented time point: patch test 2, 6 weeks after DPC sensitization. Treatment in this sample: therapeutic diphenylcyclopropenone sensitization with weekly scalp DPC. This clonotype came up a few times. Its matching antigen is unknown. How the authors handled the data: Samples held a median of roughly 100,000 TCRs, range roughly 20,000–750,000. One entry per CDR3 protein, called by TCRdb with MiXCR from the RACE reads. The V and J calls were determined by TCRdb, not by the authors. This sample has more than 70,000 distinct CDR3 sequences, with approximately 10% found just once. Study outcomes and limitations: Donors were affected by alopecia, so their immune reaction might vary from that of healthy individuals.

After removal of 3 bases from V and 6 bases from J, the junction contained 11 bases not matched to a gene. Germline CDR1 and CDR2: LGHNA and YSLEER. The CDR3 has 16 residues. The sample here was whole blood, taken in connection with sensitization to the hapten diphenylcyclopropenone (DPC). V is TRBV4-3 and J is TRBJ1-1; 9 nucleotides align to TRBD1. This TCR derives from a man between 18 and 29 years old with alopecia areata. Some clones in this sample may be carry-over from other donors' samples. CDR3 in DNA: TGCGCCAGCAGCCAGACACAGGGGGCAAGTAGGTCTGAAGCTTTCTTT. It translates to CASSQTQGASRSEAFF.